This TCR beta chain comes out of a study of shared T cell receptors in the human thymus. The method was immunoSEQ multiplex PCR; TCRdb's version includes in-frame clones alone and lacks a portion of them. This repertoire shows roughly 550,000 clones, approximately 78% found once; its top ten account for 0.01% to 0.015%. The CDR3 sequence is 17 residues long. The germline CDR1 and CDR2 sequences are SGHTA and FQGNSA. Losses at the gene ends were 1 base for V and 0 bases for J; bases not matched to a gene: 7. These same records also appear under a second study, on human thymus T cells. That report adds: Donation was from healthy Finnish infants who were having corrective surgery that addressed congenital heart defects. Thymus tissue was removed during corrective cardiac surgery. There appeared to be biased usage of V and J genes in thymic and blood repertoires. Related research has reported that thymic repertoires overlap highly among unrelated individuals.

The sequence came from a boy under three years old with a congenital heart defect. This sequence joins TRBV7-2 and TRBJ2-3; 7 bases line up with TRBD2. Input material: thymocytes. CDR3 DNA: TGTGCCAGCAGCTTAGGTCCCTTAGCGGGTAGCACAGATACGCAGTATTTT. As protein: CASSLGPLAGSTDTQYF.